Included here is one TCR beta chain sequence, with context. As yet, its antigen is unknown. The same CDR3 also results from other DNA sequences found in this sample. The sample comes from a study of cytomegalovirus exposure and HLA in healthy donors. Deletions cut 3 bases from V and 3 bases from J, with 6 bases between. Germline lookup yields CDR1 MDHEN and CDR2 SYDVKM. The CDR3 runs to 13 residues. Study results and limitations: Among TCR sequences, most were rare, though some public TCRs appeared in many donors.

Repertoires were generated with immunoSEQ multiplex PCR, while TCRdb's copy carries only in-frame clones and drops some. The profile covers approximately 120,000 clones, with about nine tenths appearing a single time and 2% to 2.5% taken by the ten largest. The material sequenced was PBMCs. This TCR was sampled from a woman between 18 and 30 years old in good health and CMV-seronegative. V gene TRBV28 combines with J gene TRBJ2-1; tentative D call: TRBD1 (6 bases). As DNA, the CDR3 is TGTGCCAGCAGTTTGGACAGCTACAATGAGCAGTTCTTC. Translation gives CASSLDSYNEQFF. The full variable domain, completed using reference TRBV28 and TRBJ2-1, is DVKVTQSSRYLVKRTGEKVFLECVQDMDHENMFWYRQDPGLGLRLIYFSYDVKMKEKGDIPEGYSVSREKKERFSLILESASTNQTSMYLCASSLDSYNEQFFGPGTRLTVL.